This T cell receptor (beta chain) was captured by sequencing in a study of cytomegalovirus exposure and HLA in healthy donors. The V and J ends lost 7 bases and 4 bases, in that order; junction bases with no gene match: 6. This CDR3 contains 15 residues. From germline, CDR1 is SNHLY and CDR2 FYNNEI. With 60 Vbeta and 13 Jbeta primers, the PCR was carried out. Sequencing was performed with immunoSEQ multiplex PCR; in TCRdb, only in-frame clones are kept and a portion is missing. The table has under 200,000 clones, 65% to 70% seen once. This sequence was found in a woman aged 18 to 35 in good health and CMV-seropositive. What was sequenced was PBMCs. The chain has TRBV2 and TRBJ2-1; 11 bases agree with TRBD2. The CDR3 region is CASIPLAGVYNEQFF. CDR3 nucleotides: TGTGCCAGCATCCCACTAGCGGGAGTGTACAATGAGCAGTTCTTC.